This record concerns one T cell receptor (beta chain) sequence. The entry originates in a study of CD8 T cells in ankylosing spondylitis. TCRdb used MiXCR to reprocess the 5' RACE reads, holding one entry per CDR3 protein. In the table there are roughly 170,000 distinct CDR3 sequences, around a tenth of which are singletons. CDR1 and CDR2 (germline): MGHDK, SYGVNS. CDR3 length equals 13 residues. The ends were cut back, 1 base at V and 5 bases at J, with 8 bases in the middle. The sample taken for sequencing was blood, either unsorted or a sorted T cell fraction (not recorded which). The clonotype was recovered from a female donor with ankylosing spondylitis or in good health (not recorded which). This rearrangement joins TRBV25-1 to TRBJ1-1; a possible D gene is TRBD1 (6 bases). CDR3 amino acids: CASSESDSTEAFF. In nucleotides, the CDR3 is TGTGCCAGCAGTGAATCGGACAGTACTGAAGCTTTCTTT. Full variable domain (rest looked up from reference TRBV25-1 and TRBJ1-1): EADIYQTPRYLVIGTGKKITLECSQTMGHDKMYWYQQDPGMELHLIHYSYGVNSTEKGDLSSESTVSRIRTEHFPLTLESARPSHTSQYLCASSESDSTEAFFGQGTRLTVV.